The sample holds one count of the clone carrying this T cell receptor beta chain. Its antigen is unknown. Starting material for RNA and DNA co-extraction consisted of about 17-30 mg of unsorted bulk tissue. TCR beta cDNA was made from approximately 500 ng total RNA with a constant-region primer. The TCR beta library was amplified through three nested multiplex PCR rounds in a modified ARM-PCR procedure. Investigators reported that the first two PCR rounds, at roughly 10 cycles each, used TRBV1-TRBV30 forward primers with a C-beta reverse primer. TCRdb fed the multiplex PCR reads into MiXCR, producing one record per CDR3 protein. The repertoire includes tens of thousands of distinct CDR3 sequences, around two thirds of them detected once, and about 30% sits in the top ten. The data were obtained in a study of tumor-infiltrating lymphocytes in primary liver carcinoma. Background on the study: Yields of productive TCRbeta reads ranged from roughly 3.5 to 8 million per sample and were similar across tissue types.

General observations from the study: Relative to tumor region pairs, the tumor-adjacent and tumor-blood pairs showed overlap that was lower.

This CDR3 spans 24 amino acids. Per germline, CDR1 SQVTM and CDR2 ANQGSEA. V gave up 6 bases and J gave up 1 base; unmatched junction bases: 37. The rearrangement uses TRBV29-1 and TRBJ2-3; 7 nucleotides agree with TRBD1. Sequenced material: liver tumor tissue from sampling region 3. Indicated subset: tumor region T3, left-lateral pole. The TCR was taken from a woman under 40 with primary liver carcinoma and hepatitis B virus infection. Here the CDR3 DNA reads TGCAGCGTAGAGCAGATACAAGGCCGACAGGGTTCGGCGGAAACCGGCAGAGGCACAGATACGCAGTATTTT. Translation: CSVEQIQGRQGSAETGRGTDTQYF.